A selection of T cell receptor beta chains follows, all from one sample in a study of shared clonotypes between healthy human individuals. Profiled with immunoSEQ multiplex PCR; TCRdb holds only in-frame clones, not every one. The table shows some 2 million clones, with about 95% occurring only once. The material sequenced was naive CD8+ T cells sorted from blood. These receptors came from a man between 18 and 35 years old in good health. CDR3s include the opening cysteine and the closing phenylalanine or tryptophan. The D gene is left open where the match is weak. Rows give clone size only sometimes, using once, few, many, or a class for an expanded clone.

d_gene: TRBD1
j_gene: TRBJ2-1
v_gene: TRBV28
abundance: once
CDR3nt: TGTGCCAGCAACCCCGGGACAGGGATGGAGAATGAGCAGTTCTTC
CDR3aa: CASNPGTGMENEQFF

d_gene: -
j_gene: TRBJ1-2
v_gene: TRBV4-1
abundance: -
CDR3nt: TGCGCCAGCAGCCAAGAACTACGAAAAAACTATGGCTACACCTTC
CDR3aa: CASSQELRKNYGYTF

d_gene: TRBD1
j_gene: TRBJ2-1
v_gene: TRBV6-6
abundance: once
CDR3nt: TGTGCCAGCAGTTATTACGGACAGGGGGCGAGTAATGAGCAGTTCTTC
CDR3aa: CASSYYGQGASNEQFF

d_gene: TRBD1
j_gene: TRBJ2-2
v_gene: TRBV5-5
abundance: -
CDR3nt: TGTGCCAGCAGCTTAGGGACAGAAAGCACCGGGGAGCTGTTTTTT
CDR3aa: CASSLGTESTGELFF

d_gene: TRBD1
j_gene: TRBJ1-2
v_gene: TRBV18
abundance: -
CDR3nt: TGTGCCAGCTCTTCCCAGGGGGCAGCTAACTATGGCTACACCTTC
CDR3aa: CASSSQGAANYGYTF

d_gene: TRBD1
j_gene: TRBJ2-7
v_gene: TRBV10-3
abundance: -
CDR3nt: TGTGCCATCAGTGGTGGGCAGGGGGCTGACGAGCAGTACTTC
CDR3aa: CAISGGQGADEQYF

d_gene: -
j_gene: TRBJ1-2
v_gene: TRBV4-1
abundance: -
CDR3nt: TGCGCCAGCAGCCACGGGACCGCAGCTAACTATGGCTACACCTTC
CDR3aa: CASSHGTAANYGYTF

d_gene: -
j_gene: TRBJ2-3
v_gene: TRBV19
abundance: -
CDR3nt: TGTGCCAGTAGTATGATCAGGTGGGATACGCAGTATTTT
CDR3aa: CASSMIRWDTQYF

d_gene: -
j_gene: TRBJ2-7
v_gene: TRBV7-9
abundance: -
CDR3nt: TGTGCCAGCAGCCTCAACCCCGGGCCCCCTGGAGCCTACGAGCAGTACTTC
CDR3aa: CASSLNPGPPGAYEQYF

d_gene: -
j_gene: TRBJ2-7
v_gene: TRBV15
abundance: -
CDR3nt: TGTGCCACCAGCAGAGGTGGGGCAGGGGAAGGCGAGCAGTACTTC
CDR3aa: CATSRGGAGEGEQYF

d_gene: TRBD1
j_gene: TRBJ1-1
v_gene: TRBV6-1
abundance: once
CDR3nt: TGTGCCAGCAGTGTGGGGACAGGGGCCGCCGTGACTTTGAACACTGAAGCTTTCTTT
CDR3aa: CASSVGTGAAVTLNTEAFF

d_gene: TRBD1
j_gene: TRBJ1-1
v_gene: TRBV6-5
abundance: few
CDR3nt: TGTGCCAGCAGTTATGGACAGGGGGCCACTGAAGCTTTCTTT
CDR3aa: CASSYGQGATEAFF

d_gene: TRBD2
j_gene: TRBJ2-1
v_gene: TRBV28
abundance: -
CDR3nt: TGTGCCAGCAGTGCAAAACAAGGACTAGTAGAGTACAATGAGCAGTTCTTC
CDR3aa: CASSAKQGLVEYNEQFF

d_gene: -
j_gene: TRBJ2-1
v_gene: TRBV2
abundance: -
CDR3nt: TGTGCCAGCCTCAATGGGGCTAAAATTAACAATGAGCAGTTCTTC
CDR3aa: CASLNGAKINNEQFF

d_gene: -
j_gene: TRBJ2-1
v_gene: TRBV5-1
abundance: once
CDR3nt: TGCGCCAGCAGCTTACCGGGGGCTTATTACAATGAGCAGTTCTTC
CDR3aa: CASSLPGAYYNEQFF

d_gene: -
j_gene: TRBJ2-5
v_gene: TRBV4-3
abundance: -
CDR3nt: TGCGCCAGCAGCCAGGGTTGGGGGGAGACCCAGTACTTC
CDR3aa: CASSQGWGETQYF

d_gene: -
j_gene: TRBJ1-1
v_gene: TRBV5-5
abundance: once
CDR3nt: TGTGCCAGCAGCCCTGTGGAAGCTAACACTGAAGCTTTCTTT
CDR3aa: CASSPVEANTEAFF

d_gene: -
j_gene: TRBJ1-2
v_gene: TRBV6-6
abundance: -
CDR3nt: TGTGCCAGCAGTTACTCGGATAACTATGGCTACACCTTC
CDR3aa: CASSYSDNYGYTF

d_gene: TRBD2
j_gene: TRBJ2-3
v_gene: TRBV9
abundance: -
CDR3nt: TGTGCCAGCAGCGTTGCGGGAGGGCCCTCAGATACGCAGTATTTT
CDR3aa: CASSVAGGPSDTQYF

d_gene: -
j_gene: TRBJ2-5
v_gene: TRBV29-1
abundance: -
CDR3nt: TGCAGCGTTGAATTCCCGGTGGAGGCACAAGAGACCCAGTACTTC
CDR3aa: CSVEFPVEAQETQYF

d_gene: -
j_gene: TRBJ2-4
v_gene: TRBV6-1
abundance: -
CDR3nt: TGTGCCAGCAGTGAAGAACTCCGGATTTATATTCAGTACTTC
CDR3aa: CASSEELRIYIQYF

d_gene: -
j_gene: TRBJ2-7
v_gene: TRBV5-6
abundance: -
CDR3nt: TGTGCCAGCAGCTTGGGGCCAGATGAGCAGTACTTC
CDR3aa: CASSLGPDEQYF

d_gene: TRBD1
j_gene: TRBJ2-6
v_gene: TRBV28
abundance: once
CDR3nt: TGTGCCAGCAGTTTCATAGGGGGCGCTGGGGCCAACGTCCTGACTTTC
CDR3aa: CASSFIGGAGANVLTF

d_gene: -
j_gene: TRBJ2-3
v_gene: TRBV7-9
abundance: -
CDR3nt: TGTGCCAGCAGCTTGGTAGCCCCAGGCTCGGATACGCAGTATTTT
CDR3aa: CASSLVAPGSDTQYF

d_gene: -
j_gene: TRBJ2-2
v_gene: TRBV5-1
abundance: -
CDR3nt: TGCGCCAGCAGCTTGGATAAGGGGGAGCTGTTTTTT
CDR3aa: CASSLDKGELFF

d_gene: -
j_gene: TRBJ2-7
v_gene: TRBV4-1
abundance: -
CDR3nt: TGCGCCAGCAGCCTCTGGTTGGACGGCTACGAGCAGTACTTC
CDR3aa: CASSLWLDGYEQYF

d_gene: -
j_gene: TRBJ2-5
v_gene: TRBV7-8
abundance: -
CDR3nt: TGTGCCAGCAGCTTACGAGGAGCGGAGACCCAGTACTTC
CDR3aa: CASSLRGAETQYF

d_gene: -
j_gene: TRBJ2-7
v_gene: TRBV13
abundance: -
CDR3nt: TGTGCCAGCAGCTCGACCGGGACAACGCCCTACGAGCAGTACTTC
CDR3aa: CASSSTGTTPYEQYF

d_gene: -
j_gene: TRBJ2-1
v_gene: TRBV28
abundance: -
CDR3nt: TGTGCCAGCAGTTTGGGGGGACTTTACAATGAGCAGTTCTTC
CDR3aa: CASSLGGLYNEQFF

d_gene: -
j_gene: TRBJ2-7
v_gene: TRBV6-1
abundance: -
CDR3nt: TGTGCCAGCAGTGAAGATTCCCCAGCAGGTTCCTACGAGCAGTACTTC
CDR3aa: CASSEDSPAGSYEQYF

d_gene: -
j_gene: TRBJ2-7
v_gene: TRBV4-1
abundance: -
CDR3nt: TGCGCCAGCAGCCAGGGGGGCAGCAACGAGCAGTACTTC
CDR3aa: CASSQGGSNEQYF

d_gene: -
j_gene: TRBJ2-1
v_gene: TRBV6-5
abundance: -
CDR3nt: TGTGCCAGCAAATCTGCGGGTGAGCAGTTCTTC
CDR3aa: CASKSAGEQFF

d_gene: TRBD2
j_gene: TRBJ2-3
v_gene: TRBV5-6
abundance: once
CDR3nt: TGTGCCAGCAGCTTGGAGCCGGGAGGAGGCCCAGATACGCAGTATTTT
CDR3aa: CASSLEPGGGPDTQYF

d_gene: -
j_gene: TRBJ1-5
v_gene: TRBV7-9
abundance: -
CDR3nt: TGTGCCAGCAGCTTAGGGGTCGCCGAGGCCCAGCATTTT
CDR3aa: CASSLGVAEAQHF

d_gene: TRBD1
j_gene: TRBJ2-7
v_gene: TRBV30
abundance: few
CDR3nt: TGTGCCTGGGGTGGACAGGGGGGCTACGAGCAGTACTTC
CDR3aa: CAWGGQGGYEQYF

d_gene: TRBD2
j_gene: TRBJ2-3
v_gene: TRBV7-3
abundance: -
CDR3nt: TGTGCCAGCAGCTTAATTACTAGCGGGGGGGCCGGAGATACGCAGTATTTT
CDR3aa: CASSLITSGGAGDTQYF

d_gene: -
j_gene: TRBJ1-2
v_gene: TRBV6-5
abundance: -
CDR3nt: TGTGCCAGCAGTTACGACAGGTACTCCTATGGCTACACCTTC
CDR3aa: CASSYDRYSYGYTF

d_gene: TRBD2
j_gene: TRBJ2-2
v_gene: TRBV2
abundance: -
CDR3nt: TGTGCCAGCAGTTTTTACGGGACTAGCGGGATGAACGGGGAGCTGTTTTTT
CDR3aa: CASSFYGTSGMNGELFF

d_gene: -
j_gene: TRBJ2-7
v_gene: TRBV5-6
abundance: -
CDR3nt: TGTGCCAGCAGCCAACAGGTCACCTACGAGCAGTACTTC
CDR3aa: CASSQQVTYEQYF

d_gene: TRBD1
j_gene: TRBJ2-7
v_gene: TRBV11-3
abundance: -
CDR3nt: TGTGCCAGCAGCAGCCGGGACAGGGCCCACGAGCAGTACTTC
CDR3aa: CASSSRDRAHEQYF

d_gene: TRBD2
j_gene: TRBJ2-5
v_gene: TRBV7-9
abundance: -
CDR3nt: TGTGCCAGCAGCTTAATCGTAGCGGGAGGTTCGGAGACCCAGTACTTC
CDR3aa: CASSLIVAGGSETQYF

d_gene: TRBD1
j_gene: TRBJ2-7
v_gene: TRBV27
abundance: -
CDR3nt: TGTGCCAGCAGTTTTAAGGACAGGTTCTACGAGCAGTACTTC
CDR3aa: CASSFKDRFYEQYF

d_gene: TRBD2
j_gene: TRBJ2-5
v_gene: TRBV6-5
abundance: -
CDR3nt: TGTGCCAGCAGTGTACTAGCGGGGGAAGAGACCCAGTACTTC
CDR3aa: CASSVLAGEETQYF

d_gene: -
j_gene: TRBJ2-3
v_gene: TRBV11-3
abundance: -
CDR3nt: TGTGCCAGTCCGTCACAGAGGACTAGCACAGATACGCAGTATTTT
CDR3aa: CASPSQRTSTDTQYF